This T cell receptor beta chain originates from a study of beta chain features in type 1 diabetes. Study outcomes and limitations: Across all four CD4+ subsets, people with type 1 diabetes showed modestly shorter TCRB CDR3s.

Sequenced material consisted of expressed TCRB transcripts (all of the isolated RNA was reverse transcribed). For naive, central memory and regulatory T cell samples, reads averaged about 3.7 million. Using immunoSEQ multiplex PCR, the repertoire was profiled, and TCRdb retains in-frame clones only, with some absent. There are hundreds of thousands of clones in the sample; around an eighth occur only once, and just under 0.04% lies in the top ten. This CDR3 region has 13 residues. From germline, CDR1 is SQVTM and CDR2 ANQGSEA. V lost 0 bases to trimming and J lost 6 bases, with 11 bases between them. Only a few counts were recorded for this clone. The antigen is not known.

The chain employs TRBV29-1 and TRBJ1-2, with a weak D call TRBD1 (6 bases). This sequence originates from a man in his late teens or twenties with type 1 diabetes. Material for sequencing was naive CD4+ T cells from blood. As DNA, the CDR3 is TGCAGCGTTGAAGAACGGGGGCAGGATGGCTACACCTTC. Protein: CSVEERGQDGYTF.